One and the same sample provided the 21 T cell receptor beta chains below, sequenced in a study of patients and donors after allogeneic stem cell transplantation. Via MiXCR, TCRdb re-called the RT-PCR reads, giving one row per CDR3 protein. The sample gives over 65,000 distinct CDR3 sequences, about 25% of which show up once; around 27% is in the top ten. Sequenced: blood, either unsorted or a sorted T cell fraction (not recorded which). These receptors all come from a human donor who was either an allogeneic HSCT recipient or a stem cell or donor lymphocyte infusion donor (not recorded which). It is not recorded whose cells these are; they may come from a transplant donor.

This chain connects TRBV10-3 to TRBJ2-7, with 10 positions matching TRBD2. With 1 base clipped from V and 1 base from J, the junction kept 4 bases outside the gene matches. The germline gives CDR1 ENHRY, CDR2 SYGVKD. The CDR3 runs to 16 residues. CDR3 sequence reads: CAISEFGLAESYEQYF. CDR3 DNA: TGTGCCATCAGTGAGTTTGGACTAGCGGAGTCCTACGAGCAGTACTTC.

The chain combines TRBV4-3 with TRBJ2-7, with a possible D match to TRBD2 (6 bases). The CDR3 sequence is 16 residues long. Deletions cut 0 bases from V and 2 bases from J, with 14 bases between. CDR1 is LGHNA and CDR2 is YSLEER in the germline V gene. The CDR3 loop is CASSQDRPGLTYEQYF. DNA of the CDR3: TGCGCCAGCAGCCAAGATAGGCCGGGACTCACCTACGAGCAGTACTTC.

With regard to this clonotype: An end of the junction does not agree with germline; a read error may underlie this. The V and J genes are TRBV7-7 and TRBJ2-2; D gene uncertain. CDR1 is SSHAT, CDR2 FNYEAQ, per germline (reference sequence). The CDR3 sequence is 18 residues long. The CDR3 DNA is TGTGCTAGCAGCTCTAACCCCCGGAATGCGAAGGACACCGGGGAGCTGTTTTTT. Translated, it gives CASSSNPRNAKDTGELFF.

This chain connects TRBV5-1 to TRBJ1-5, with 7 bases identical to TRBD1. Germline CDR1 is SGHRS and CDR2 is YFSETQ. The CDR3 runs to 14 residues. Unmatched junction bases numbered 5, after V lost 4 bases and J lost 4 bases. DNA for the CDR3: TGCGCCAGCAGCGAGGGACAGAGAAATCAGCCCCAGCATTTT. Its translation: CASSEGQRNQPQHF.

The chain joins TRBV5-1 to TRBJ1-2, with a possible D match to TRBD1 (6 bases). V was cut by 4 bases and J by 6 bases, with 16 bases left in between. Germline assignment: CDR1 SGHRS and CDR2 YFSETQ. This CDR3 region has 14 residues. The CDR3 is CASSGKQGRDGYTF. The CDR3 DNA is TGCGCCAGCAGCGGAAAACAGGGTCGGGATGGCTACACCTTC.

The V call is TRBV21-1, the J call TRBJ2-5; the table's D call, TRBD1, has no DNA check behind it. TRBV21-1 is listed as a pseudogene. The CDR3 is made up of 15 amino acids. CDR3 residues: CASSKDLTGGETQYF. The CDR3 nucleotides read TGTGCCAGCAGCAAAGACCTAACAGGAGGAGAGACCCAGTACTTC.

The chain employs TRBV6-6 and TRBJ1-4; no reliable D call. Germline assignment: CDR1 MNHNY and CDR2 SVGAGI (reference sequence). V shed 6 bases and J shed 8 bases, with 16 bases lying between them. CDR3 size: 14 residues. As DNA, the CDR3 is TGTGCCAGCAGGGAAAGGACCGTTGGGGAAAAACTGTTTTTT. It codes for CASRERTVGEKLFF.

The chain combines TRBV30 with TRBJ1-1; a weak D match, TRBD1 (5 bases). Germline V CDR1 and CDR2: GTSNPN, SVGIG (reference sequence). V was shortened by 2 bases and J by 3 bases, with 22 bases between the two germline ends. The CDR3 sequence is 17 residues long. CDR3 sequence: CAWSSIREGVGYTEAFF. The CDR3 DNA is TGTGCCTGGAGTTCAATCAGGGAGGGAGTGGGGTACACTGAAGCTTTCTTT.

The chain has TRBV4-1 and TRBJ2-7; 9 nucleotides align to TRBD1. The CDR3 sequence is 15 residues long. Trimming removed 5 bases from V and 3 bases from J; junction bases left unmatched: 8. Germline V gene sequence: CDR1 MGHRA, CDR2 YSYEKL. The DNA of the CDR3 is TGCGCCAGCAGCTCCCCCGGGACAGGGAACTACGAGCAGTACTTC. Residues: CASSSPGTGNYEQYF.

The chain has TRBV6-6 and TRBJ1-5; 10 bases align to TRBD1. CDR1 is MNHNY and CDR2 is SVGAGI in the germline V gene (reference sequence). The CDR3 totals 16 residues. Unmatched junction bases numbered 7, after V lost 4 bases and J lost 4 bases. CDR3 loop: CASSSRDRGGNQPQHF. For the CDR3, the DNA is TGTGCCAGCAGTTCTAGGGACAGGGGCGGGAATCAGCCCCAGCATTTT.

The J gene is TRBJ2-1, the V gene TRBV27; possible D gene TRBD2, 6 bases. The V gene's germline CDR1 is MNHEY and CDR2 SMNVEV (reference sequence). Trimming pared 3 bases from V and 6 bases from J, leaving 30 bases between. The CDR3 is made up of 20 amino acids. The CDR3 loop is CASSFIRGWRAQGPLNEQFF. The CDR3 nucleotides read TGTGCCAGCAGTTTTATTAGGGGCTGGAGGGCCCAGGGCCCCCTCAATGAGCAGTTCTTC.

In nucleotides, the CDR3 is TGTGCCAGCAGCCTGAGGGGGGAATTAGACACCTTC. Its translation is CASSLRGELDTF. The J gene is TRBJ1-2, the V gene TRBV7-9, with D maybe TRBD1 (6 bases). This CDR3 region has 12 residues. Between the trimmed V and J ends, which lost 5 bases and 12 bases, there was a span of 16 bases. The germline V gene has CDR1 SEHNR and CDR2 FQNEAQ (reference sequence).

There are a few counts of this clonotype. The chain joins TRBV5-1 to TRBJ2-7, with D hard to call. The germline V gene encodes CDR1 SGHRS and CDR2 YFSETQ. The CDR3 is 13 amino acids. With 5 bases removed from V and 2 bases from J, the gap between germline ends came to 11 bases. CDR3 in DNA: TGCGCCAGCAGACTGGCACCCCCCTACGAGCAGTACTTC. This encodes CASRLAPPYEQYF.

This clonotype has at least ten counts. The chain joins TRBV29-1 to TRBJ1-1; D ambiguous. This CDR3 spans 11 amino acids. Germline-derived CDR1 and CDR2 are SQVTM and ANQGSEA. The V end was cut by 7 bases, the J end by 1 base, with 7 bases between. CDR3 residues: CSARWNTEAFF. For the CDR3, the DNA is TGCAGCGCCCGGTGGAACACTGAAGCTTTCTTT.

This clonotype was detected a few times. The chain carries TRBV27 and TRBJ1-2, with D maybe TRBD1 (5 bases). The V end lost 1 base, the J end lost 4 bases, and 22 bases lay between the germline ends. The CDR3 spans 18 residues. From germline, CDR1 is MNHEY and CDR2 SMNVEV (reference sequence). CDR3 sequence (DNA): TGTGCCAGCAGTTTATTAGGCCCCTACCAGGGTTTTATCTATGGCTACACCTTC. It is translated as CASSLLGPYQGFIYGYTF.

The CDR3, as DNA: TGTGCCAGCAGTTTACTTCGTGTCAGGGACGCCTACGAGCAGTACTTC. This gives the protein CASSLLRVRDAYEQYF. The V gene is TRBV6-5, the J gene TRBJ2-7; D is possibly TRBD1 or TRBD2 (5 bases each). Trimming removed 4 bases from V and 2 bases from J, with 18 bases in between. In germline, CDR1 is MNHEY, CDR2 SVGAGI. This CDR3 is built from 16 residues.

The table lists this clonotype with a few counts. The chain combines TRBV5-6 with TRBJ1-2, with D unclear. With 0 bases removed from V and 4 bases from J, the gap between germline ends came to 7 bases. Germline values: CDR1 SGHDT, CDR2 YYEEEE. The CDR3 loop spans 13 amino acids. The CDR3 region has the DNA TGTGCCAGCAGCTTGGACAGAAGCTATGGCTACACCTTC. Translating gives CASSLDRSYGYTF. Full variable domain (outside the CDR3, taken from reference TRBV5-6 and TRBJ1-2): DAGVTQSPTHLIKTRGQQVTLRCSPKSGHDTVSWYQQALGQGPQFIFQYYEEEERQRGNFPDRFSGHQFPNYSSELNVNALLLGDSALYLCASSLDRSYGYTFGSGTRLTVV.

In its sample, this clonotype was seen a few times. The rearrangement uses TRBV20-1 and TRBJ1-5; tentatively, D is TRBD1 (5 bases). The CDR3 contains 17 residues. The V end was cut by 5 bases, the J end by 0 bases, with 20 bases between. The germline V gene has CDR1 DFQATT and CDR2 SNEGSKA (reference sequence). The CDR3 reads CSAGGTPPEYSNQPQHF. DNA for the CDR3: TGCAGTGCTGGGGGGACCCCGCCCGAGTATAGCAATCAGCCCCAGCATTTT.

The rearrangement uses TRBV7-3 and TRBJ1-1; tentative D call: TRBD1 (6 bases). The V end lost 3 bases, the J end lost 6 bases, and 11 bases lay between the germline ends. This CDR3 has 13 residues. Germline V gene lookup returns CDR1 SGHTA and CDR2 FQGTGA. The CDR3: CASSFGQSSEAFF. Written as DNA, the CDR3 is TGTGCCAGCAGCTTTGGACAGTCCTCTGAAGCTTTCTTT. Full variable domain (remainder filled in from reference TRBV7-3 and TRBJ1-1): GAGVSQTPSNKVTEKGKYVELRCDPISGHTALYWYRQSLGQGPEFLIYFQGTGAADDSGLPNDRFFAVRPEGSVSTLKIQRTERGDSAVYLCASSFGQSSEAFFGQGTRLTVV.

The sample holds a few counts of this clonotype. This chain connects TRBV7-9 to TRBJ1-1; D not resolved. Germline CDR1 SEHNR, CDR2 FQNEAQ (reference sequence). There are 10 residues in the CDR3. The V end was cut by 2 bases, the J end by 11 bases, with 6 bases between. CDR3 in DNA: TGTGCCAGCAGCTTACTTGTGGCTTTCTTT. Protein: CASSLLVAFF.

The rearrangement links TRBV20-1 to TRBJ1-1; D is undetermined. CDR1 and CDR2 from the germline V gene are DFQATT and SNEGSKA (reference sequence). This CDR3 is 13 amino acids long. The V gene lost 5 bases and the J gene lost 0 bases, with 10 bases spanning the gap. CDR3 nucleotides: TGCAGTGCTCTCCGGGGAATGAACACTGAAGCTTTCTTT. This codes for CSALRGMNTEAFF.